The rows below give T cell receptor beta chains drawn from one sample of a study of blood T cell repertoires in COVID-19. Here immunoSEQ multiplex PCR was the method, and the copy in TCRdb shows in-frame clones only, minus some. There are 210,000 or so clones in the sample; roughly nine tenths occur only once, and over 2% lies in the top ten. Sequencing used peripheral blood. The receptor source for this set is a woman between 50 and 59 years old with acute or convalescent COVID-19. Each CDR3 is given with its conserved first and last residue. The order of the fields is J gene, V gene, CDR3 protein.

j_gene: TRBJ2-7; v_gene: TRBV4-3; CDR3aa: CASSLGTSGVYEQYF
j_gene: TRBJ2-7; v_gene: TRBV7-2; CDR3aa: CASSLAVFDNEQYF
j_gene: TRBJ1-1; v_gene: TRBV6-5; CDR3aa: CAGNRQGDTEAFF
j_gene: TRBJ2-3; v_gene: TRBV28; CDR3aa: CASSLSFSTQYF
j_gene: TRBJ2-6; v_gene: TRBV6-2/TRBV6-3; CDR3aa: CASSTRESGANVLTF
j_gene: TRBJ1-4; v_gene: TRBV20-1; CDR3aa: CSARGLSKLFF
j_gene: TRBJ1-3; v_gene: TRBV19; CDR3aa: CASDGVGNTIYF
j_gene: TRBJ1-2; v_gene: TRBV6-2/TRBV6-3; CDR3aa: CASSFSPGTGGSYTF
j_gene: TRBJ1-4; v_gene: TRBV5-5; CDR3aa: CASSPWGQGAANEKLFF
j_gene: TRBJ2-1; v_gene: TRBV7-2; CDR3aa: CASSPNLQGDNEQFF
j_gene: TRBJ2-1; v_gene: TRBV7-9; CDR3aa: CASSPGTEGPLEQFF
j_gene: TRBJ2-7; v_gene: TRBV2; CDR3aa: CASSEQSGEQYF
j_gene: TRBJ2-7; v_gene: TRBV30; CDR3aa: CAWGTYYEQYF
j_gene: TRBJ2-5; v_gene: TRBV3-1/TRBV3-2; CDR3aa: CASSRYGPAGPETQYF
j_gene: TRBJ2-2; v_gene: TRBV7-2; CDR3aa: CAGKRAGTVNTGELFF
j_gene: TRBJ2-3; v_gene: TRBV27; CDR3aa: CASSLERATDTQYF
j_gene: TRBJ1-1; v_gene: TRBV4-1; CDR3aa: CASSQDHGMNTEAFF
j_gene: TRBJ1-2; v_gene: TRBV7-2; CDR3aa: CASSLEGAAYGYTF
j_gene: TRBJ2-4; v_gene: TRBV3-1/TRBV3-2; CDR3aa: CASSYHRLLAKNIQYF
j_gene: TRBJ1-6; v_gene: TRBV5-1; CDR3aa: CASSLAPGGDNSPLHF
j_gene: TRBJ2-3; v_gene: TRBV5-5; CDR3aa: CASSSGGTDTQYF
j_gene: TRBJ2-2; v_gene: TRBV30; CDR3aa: CAWRAGTGELFF
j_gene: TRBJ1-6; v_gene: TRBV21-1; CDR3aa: CASSNATGPRYNSPLHF
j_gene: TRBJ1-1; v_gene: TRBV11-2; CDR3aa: CASSLQENTEAFF
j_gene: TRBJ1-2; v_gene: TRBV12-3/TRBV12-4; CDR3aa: CASSLDSSYGYTF
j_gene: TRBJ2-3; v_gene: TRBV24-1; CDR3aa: CATSDPGTGGSKDTQYF
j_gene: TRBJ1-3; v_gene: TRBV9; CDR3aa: CASSFGQGAEGNTIYF
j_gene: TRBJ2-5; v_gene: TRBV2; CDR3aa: CASSRTSGGGRETQYF
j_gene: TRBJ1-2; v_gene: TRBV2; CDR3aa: CASRATGTGDPNYGYTF
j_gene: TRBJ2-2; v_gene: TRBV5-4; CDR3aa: CASSGGLESGELFF
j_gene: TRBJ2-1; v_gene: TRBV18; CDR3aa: CASSPDGLAGGNEQFF
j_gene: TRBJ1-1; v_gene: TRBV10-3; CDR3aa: CAISPGQGEAFF
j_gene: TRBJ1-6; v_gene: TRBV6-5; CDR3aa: CASSYSSGGDSSPLHF
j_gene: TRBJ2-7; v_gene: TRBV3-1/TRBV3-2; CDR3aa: CASSQDEDRIYEQYF
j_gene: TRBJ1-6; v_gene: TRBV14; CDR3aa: CASSRTGTNSPLHF
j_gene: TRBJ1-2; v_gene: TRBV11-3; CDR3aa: CASSFSTGVPDGYTF
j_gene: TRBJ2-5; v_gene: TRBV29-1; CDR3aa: CSVEDPVIAGVQETQYF
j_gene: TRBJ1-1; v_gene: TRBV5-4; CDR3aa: CASRLGTAEAFF
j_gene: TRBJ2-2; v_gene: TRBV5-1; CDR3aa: CASGTGNTGELFF